Sequencing of this T cell receptor beta chain was carried out in a study of blood T cell repertoires in COVID-19. CDR3 size: 14 residues. Between the trimmed V and J ends, which lost 7 bases and 5 bases, there was a span of 17 bases. Per the germline V gene, CDR1 is MNHEY and CDR2 is SMNVEV (reference sequence). Produced via immunoSEQ multiplex PCR; TCRdb's table is partial and in-frame only. Of about 250,000 clones listed, just over 85% were seen once; the top ten hold under 2%. Material for sequencing was PBMCs or T cells enriched from blood (not recorded which). The receptor comes from a man between 40 and 49 years old who had recovered from COVID-19. The chain links TRBV27 to TRBJ1-1; D is uncertain. The CDR3 bases are TGTGCCAGCAATCCAGGCCGGATAGGTACTGAAGCTTTCTTT. Translating gives CASNPGRIGTEAFF.